The 17 T cell receptor beta chains below all came from one sample that was sequenced in a study of T cell responses to AZD1222 COVID-19 vaccine. Method: immunoSEQ multiplex PCR; TCRdb's copy keeps in-frame clones and lacks some. The sample yields about 85,000 clones, approximately 88% seen once. The sample here was peripheral blood, taken on day 0 of AZD1222 vaccination. The receptors stem from an adult in good health.

The V gene is TRBV5-1, the J gene TRBJ2-1, with D maybe TRBD1 (6 bases). This CDR3 region has 16 residues. Germline CDR1 SGHRS, CDR2 YFSETQ. Trimming removed 3 bases from V and 7 bases from J, with 20 bases in between. CDR3 sequence (DNA): TGCGCCAGCAGCTCAACGACGGGACAACGCTTGAATGAGCAGTTCTTC. Translated, it gives CASSSTTGQRLNEQFF.

The rearrangement links TRBV7-2 to TRBJ1-2; D perhaps matches TRBD1 (6 bases). This CDR3 has 14 amino acids. CDR1 SGHTA and CDR2 FQGNSA come from the germline V gene. With 5 bases removed from V and 4 bases from J, the gap between germline ends came to 14 bases. The CDR3 nucleotides are TGTGCCAGCAGCCTACAGGGATTTAGCTATGGCTACACCTTC. This encodes CASSLQGFSYGYTF.

This chain uses TRBV5-1 with TRBJ2-7, with 13 bases identical to TRBD2. Unmatched junction bases numbered 13, after V lost 0 bases and J lost 7 bases. The CDR3 totals 18 residues. Germline CDR1 and CDR2: SGHRS and YFSETQ. In DNA form, the CDR3 reads TGCGCCAGCAGCTTGGGTTCACTAGCGGGAGGGTTCCATGAGGAGCAGTACTTC. Residues: CASSLGSLAGGFHEEQYF.

This chain uses TRBV7-9 with TRBJ1-2, with D possibly matching TRBD1 (6 bases). Germline V CDR1 and CDR2: SEHNR, FQNEAQ (reference sequence). CDR3 length: 14 amino acids. V lost 3 bases and J lost 8, with 16 bases in between. The CDR3 nucleotides read TGTGCCAGCAGCTTTAGTCACAGGGACGAAGGCTACACCTTC. It specifies CASSFSHRDEGYTF.

This clone was detected once. The chain has TRBV7-2 and TRBJ2-4; the match to TRBD1 covers 7 bases. The CDR3 is made up of 15 amino acids. Germline trimming cut 1 base from V and 5 bases from J; bases unmatched to any gene: 5. CDR1 SGHTA and CDR2 FQGNSA come from the germline V gene. The CDR3 loop reads CASSLVGGRENIQYF. In nucleotides, the CDR3 is TGTGCCAGCAGCTTAGTAGGGGGCCGCGAAAACATTCAGTACTTC. Complete variable domain (other parts from reference TRBV7-2 and TRBJ2-4): GAGVSQSPSNKVTEKGKDVELRCDPISGHTALYWYRQSLGQGLEFLIYFQGNSAPDKSGLPSDRFSAERTGGSVSTLTIQRTQQEDSAVYLCASSLVGGRENIQYFGAGTRLSVL.

The genes are TRBV19 and TRBJ1-4; TRBD1 aligns across 12 bases. The CDR3 is 12 residues long. The germline V gene encodes CDR1 LNHDA and CDR2 SQIVND (reference sequence). J gave up 10 bases and V 11 bases, and 5 bases lay outside the gene matches. The CDR3 loop is CAGGTGGGKLFF. The CDR3 bases are TGTGCCGGGGGGACAGGGGGCGGAAAACTGTTTTTT.

This chain joins TRBV18 and TRBJ2-1, with no clear D. Deletions cut 1 base from V and 2 bases from J, with 9 bases between. The length of the CDR3 is 15 residues. In germline, CDR1 is KGHSH, CDR2 LQKENI. The CDR3 sequence is CASSPRVVAYNEQFF. The CDR3 DNA sequence: TGTGCCAGCTCACCACGGGTTGTCGCCTACAATGAGCAGTTCTTC.

The chain couples TRBV13 to TRBJ2-3, with TRBD2 matching over 7 bases. Trimming cost V 2 bases and J 2 bases; bases outside gene matches: 4. The CDR3 spans 15 residues. Germline CDR1 and CDR2: PRHDT and FYEKMQ (reference sequence). The CDR3 region has the DNA TGTGCCAGCAGCTTATGGGGGGGATCCACAGATACGCAGTATTTT. Residues: CASSLWGGSTDTQYF.

The CDR3, as DNA: TGTGCCAGCAGTTACTCGTCCGGGAGACACCACTACGAGCAGTACTTC. The encoded protein is CASSYSSGRHHYEQYF. The gene calls are TRBV6-5 and TRBJ2-7; possibly TRBD2 for D (6 bases). There are 16 residues in the CDR3. In germline, CDR1 is MNHEY, CDR2 SVGAGI. V was shortened by 0 bases and J by 3 bases, with 15 bases between the two germline ends.

V gene TRBV7-6 combines with J gene TRBJ1-1; 12 bases are a match to TRBD1. This CDR3 is 15 amino acids long. V lost 5 bases, J lost 1 base, and 2 bases stayed unmatched. Germline CDR1 reads SGHVS; CDR2 reads FNYEAQ. The CDR3 region has the DNA TGTGCCAGCAGCGGGGACAGGGGGCCGAACACTGAAGCTTTCTTT. The encoded protein is CASSGDRGPNTEAFF.

V and J are TRBV24-1 and TRBJ2-7, with D maybe TRBD1 (5 bases). CDR3 size: 12 residues. The germline gives CDR1 KGHDR, CDR2 SFDVKD. The V end was cut by 4 bases, the J end by 10 bases, with 13 bases between. CDR3 DNA sequence: TGTGCCACCAGTGAATCAGGGTTAATTCAGTACTTC. Encoded protein: CATSESGLIQYF.

The V call is TRBV7-9, the J call TRBJ1-1, with D perhaps matching TRBD1 (5 bases). This CDR3 has 17 amino acids. Germline V gene data show CDR1 as SEHNR and CDR2 as FQNEAQ (reference sequence). Deletions cut 5 bases from V and 4 bases from J, with 23 bases between. CDR3 nucleotides: TGTGCCAGCAGCGCACCCCCAGTCAGGGTGCGGAGCACTGAAGCTTTCTTT. This translates into CASSAPPVRVRSTEAFF. Supplemented by reference TRBV7-9 and TRBJ1-1, the full variable domain reads DTGVSQNPRHKITKRGQNVTFRCDPISEHNRLYWYRQTLGQGPEFLTYFQNEAQLEKSRLLSDRFSAERPKGSFSTLEIQRTEQGDSAMYLCASSAPPVRVRSTEAFFGQGTRLTVV.

The CDR3 DNA follows: TGTGCCAGCAGCTTGTTGGCCGGGGACAGGGTGGGGATGGACAATGAGCAGTTCTTC. It is translated as CASSLLAGDRVGMDNEQFF. The chain joins TRBV5-6 to TRBJ2-1, with TRBD1 identical over 9 bases. This CDR3 spans 19 amino acids. V shed 1 base and J 5 bases; nucleotides not matched to a gene: 16. Germline V gene data show CDR1 as SGHDT and CDR2 as YYEEEE. The full variable domain, completed using reference TRBV5-6 and TRBJ2-1, is DAGVTQSPTHLIKTRGQQVTLRCSPKSGHDTVSWYQQALGQGPQFIFQYYEEEERQRGNFPDRFSGHQFPNYSSELNVNALLLGDSALYLCASSLLAGDRVGMDNEQFFGPGTRLTVL.

This clone was detected only once. The chain uses TRBV6-5 and TRBJ2-2; weak D call: TRBD1 (6 bases). Germline-derived CDR1 and CDR2 are MNHEY and SVGAGI. The CDR3 covers 14 residues. Trimming pared 7 bases from V and 5 bases from J, leaving 14 bases between. The CDR3 spells CASNRVSGTGELFF. Here the CDR3 DNA reads TGTGCCAGCAACAGGGTCTCTGGAACCGGGGAGCTGTTTTTT.

The chain joins TRBV19 to TRBJ1-6; 11 nucleotides align to TRBD1. V lost 7 bases to trimming and J lost 9 bases; unmatched junction nucleotides: 5. CDR3 length: 14 residues. The germline gives CDR1 LNHDA, CDR2 SQIVND (reference sequence). The CDR3 region has the DNA TGTGCCAGTAATCCTGGGACAGGGGGTTCACCCCTCCACTTT. Translated: CASNPGTGGSPLHF. Drawing the rest from reference TRBV19 and TRBJ1-6, the complete variable domain is DGGITQSPKYLFRKEGQNVTLSCEQNLNHDAMYWYRQDPGQGLRLIYYSQIVNDFQKGDIAEGYSVSREKKESFPLTVTSAQKNPTAFYLCASNPGTGGSPLHFGNGTRLTVT.

This chain links TRBV10-3 with TRBJ2-6; 7 bases match TRBD2. In germline, CDR1 is ENHRY, CDR2 SYGVKD. After removal of 6 bases from V and 0 bases from J, the junction contained 11 bases not matched to a gene. The CDR3 covers 18 residues. CDR3 nucleotides: TGTGCCATCAGCGGGGGACTATCCCTCATCTCTGGGGCCAACGTCCTGACTTTC. Residues: CAISGGLSLISGANVLTF.

The chain joins TRBV5-6 to TRBJ2-1; the D is unclear. The germline V gene has CDR1 SGHDT and CDR2 YYEEEE. The CDR3 runs to 14 residues. V was trimmed by 0 bases and J by 1 base, leaving 5 bases between them. Here the CDR3 DNA reads TGTGCCAGCAGCTTGGGGGCGTCCTACAATGAGCAGTTCTTC. Amino acids: CASSLGASYNEQFF.